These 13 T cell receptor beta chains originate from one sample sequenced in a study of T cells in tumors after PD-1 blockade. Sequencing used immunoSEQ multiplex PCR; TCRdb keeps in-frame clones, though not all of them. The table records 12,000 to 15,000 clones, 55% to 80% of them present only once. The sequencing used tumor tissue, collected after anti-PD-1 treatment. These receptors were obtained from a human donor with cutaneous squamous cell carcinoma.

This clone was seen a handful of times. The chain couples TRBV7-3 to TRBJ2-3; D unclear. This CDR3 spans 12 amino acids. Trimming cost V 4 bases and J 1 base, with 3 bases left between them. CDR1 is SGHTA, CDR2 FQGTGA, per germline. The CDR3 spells CASSSRTDTQYF. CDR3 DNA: TGTGCCAGCAGCTCCCGCACAGATACGCAGTATTTT.

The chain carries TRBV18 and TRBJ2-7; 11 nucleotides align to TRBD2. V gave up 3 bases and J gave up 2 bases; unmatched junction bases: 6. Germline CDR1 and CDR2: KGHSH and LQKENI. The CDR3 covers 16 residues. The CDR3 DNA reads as TGTGCCAGCTCACCTAAAGGACTAGCGGGCGCCTACGAGCAGTACTTC. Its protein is CASSPKGLAGAYEQYF.

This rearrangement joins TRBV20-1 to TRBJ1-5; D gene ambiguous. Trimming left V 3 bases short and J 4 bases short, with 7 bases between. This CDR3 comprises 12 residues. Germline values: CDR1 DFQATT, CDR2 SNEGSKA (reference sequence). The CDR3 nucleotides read TGCAGTGCTAGTAACACGAATCAGCCCCAGCATTTT. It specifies CSASNTNQPQHF.

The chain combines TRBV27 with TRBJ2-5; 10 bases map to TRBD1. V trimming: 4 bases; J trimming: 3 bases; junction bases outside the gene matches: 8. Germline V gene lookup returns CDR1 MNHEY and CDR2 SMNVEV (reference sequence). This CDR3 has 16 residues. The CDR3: CASSSPGTGVEETQYF. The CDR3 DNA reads TGTGCCAGCAGTTCTCCAGGGACAGGGGTTGAAGAGACCCAGTACTTC.

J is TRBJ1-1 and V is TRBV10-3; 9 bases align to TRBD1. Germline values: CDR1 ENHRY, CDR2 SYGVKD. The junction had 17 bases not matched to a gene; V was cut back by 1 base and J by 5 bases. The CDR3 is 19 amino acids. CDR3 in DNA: TGTGCCATCAGTGAGTTAGGGACAGGGACCCGGAGTCCAGGAACTGAAGCTTTCTTT. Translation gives CAISELGTGTRSPGTEAFF.

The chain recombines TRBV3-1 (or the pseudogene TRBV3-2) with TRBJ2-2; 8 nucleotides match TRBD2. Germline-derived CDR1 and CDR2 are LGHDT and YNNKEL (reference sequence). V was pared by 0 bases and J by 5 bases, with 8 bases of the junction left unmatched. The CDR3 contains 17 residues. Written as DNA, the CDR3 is TGTGCCAGCAGCCAAGATGACCGGGGGGGCGGAACCGGGGAGCTGTTTTTT. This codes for CASSQDDRGGGTGELFF.

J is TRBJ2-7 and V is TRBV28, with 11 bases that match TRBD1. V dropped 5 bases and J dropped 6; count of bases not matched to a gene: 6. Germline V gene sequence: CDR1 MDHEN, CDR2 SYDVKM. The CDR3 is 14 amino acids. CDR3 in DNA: TGTGCCAGCAGTGCCGGACAGGGGGCGGGCGAGCAGTACTTC. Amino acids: CASSAGQGAGEQYF.

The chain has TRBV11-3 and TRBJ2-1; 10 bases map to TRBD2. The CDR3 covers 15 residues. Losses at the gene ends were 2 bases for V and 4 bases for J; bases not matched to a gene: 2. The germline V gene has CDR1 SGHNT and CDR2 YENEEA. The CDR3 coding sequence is TGTGCCAGCAGCTTATTTAGCGGGGGGTACAATGAGCAGTTCTTC. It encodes CASSLFSGGYNEQFF.

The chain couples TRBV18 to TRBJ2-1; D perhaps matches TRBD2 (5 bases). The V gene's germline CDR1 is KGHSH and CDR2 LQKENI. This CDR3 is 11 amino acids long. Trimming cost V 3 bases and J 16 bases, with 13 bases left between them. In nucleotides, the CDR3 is TGTGCCAGCTCACCCGACTATGATGTTTTCTTC. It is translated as CASSPDYDVFF.

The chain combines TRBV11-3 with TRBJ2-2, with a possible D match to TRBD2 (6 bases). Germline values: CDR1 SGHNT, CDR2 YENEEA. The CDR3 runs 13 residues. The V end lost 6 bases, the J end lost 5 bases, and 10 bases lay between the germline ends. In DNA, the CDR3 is TGTGCCAGCAGGCGGGACGGAACCGGGGAGCTGTTTTTT. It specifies CASRRDGTGELFF.

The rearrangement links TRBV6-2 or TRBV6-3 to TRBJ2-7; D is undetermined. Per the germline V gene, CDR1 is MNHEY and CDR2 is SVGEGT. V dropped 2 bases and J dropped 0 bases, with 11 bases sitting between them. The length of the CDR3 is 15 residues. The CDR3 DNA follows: TGTGCCAGCAGTTACGGCTCACGGACCTCCTACGAGCAGTACTTC. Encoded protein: CASSYGSRTSYEQYF.

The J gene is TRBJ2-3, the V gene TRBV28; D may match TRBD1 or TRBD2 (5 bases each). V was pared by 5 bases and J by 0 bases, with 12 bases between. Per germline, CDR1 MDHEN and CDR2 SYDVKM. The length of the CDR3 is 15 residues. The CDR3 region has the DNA TGTGCCAGCAGTATTCGAGGGGCGAGCACAGATACGCAGTATTTT. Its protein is CASSIRGASTDTQYF.

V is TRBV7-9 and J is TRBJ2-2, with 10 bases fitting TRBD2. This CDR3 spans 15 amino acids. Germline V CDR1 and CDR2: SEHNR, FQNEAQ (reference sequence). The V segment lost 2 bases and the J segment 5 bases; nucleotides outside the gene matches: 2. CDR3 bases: TGTGCCAGCAGCTTAACTAGCGGGATGACCGGGGAGCTGTTTTTT. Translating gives CASSLTSGMTGELFF.